A single sample gave rise to the 26 T cell receptor beta chains below, sequenced in a study of cytomegalovirus exposure and HLA in healthy donors. Assay: immunoSEQ multiplex PCR; the TCRdb copy retains only in-frame clones and omits some. The table shows under 200,000 clones, with around 90% occurring only once. Sequencing was carried out using PBMCs. These receptors were collected from a woman between 18 and 29 years old in good health and CMV-seropositive.

The chain recombines TRBV4-3 with TRBJ2-5; weak D call: TRBD1 (6 bases). The V end was cut by 0 bases, the J end by 2 bases, with 22 bases between. CDR1 is LGHNA and CDR2 is YSLEER in the germline V gene. This CDR3 is built from 19 residues. The DNA of the CDR3 is TGCGCCAGCAGCCAAGATAGGGACATGGCCAACAGGGTACAAGAGACCCAGTACTTC. Translated: CASSQDRDMANRVQETQYF.

The chain carries TRBV19 and TRBJ2-3; D gene uncertain. With 3 bases removed from V and 4 bases from J, the gap between germline ends came to 11 bases. The CDR3 has 14 amino acids. Per the germline V gene, CDR1 is LNHDA and CDR2 is SQIVND (reference sequence). The CDR3 coding sequence is TGTGCCAGTAGTATCGACCAGGCCGCAGATACGCAGTATTTT. It yields the protein CASSIDQAADTQYF. The complete variable domain, with remaining parts taken from reference TRBV19 and TRBJ2-3, reads DGGITQSPKYLFRKEGQNVTLSCEQNLNHDAMYWYRQDPGQGLRLIYYSQIVNDFQKGDIAEGYSVSREKKESFPLTVTSAQKNPTAFYLCASSIDQAADTQYFGPGTRLTVL.

The J gene is TRBJ2-3, the V gene TRBV6-1; 7 bases agree with TRBD2. V dropped 2 bases and J dropped 0; count of bases not matched to a gene: 17. The CDR3 sequence is 20 residues long. From germline, CDR1 is MNHNS and CDR2 SASEGT. The CDR3 loop is CASSEPGRCCNSGSTDTQYF. In DNA, the CDR3 is TGTGCCAGCAGTGAACCCGGGAGGTGTTGTAATAGCGGGAGCACAGATACGCAGTATTTT.

DNA of the CDR3: TGTGCCAGCTCACCACCGGTTGGGCCTGGAAACACCATATATTTT. Its protein product is CASSPPVGPGNTIYF. The chain uses TRBV18 and TRBJ1-3; D uncertain. The CDR3 consists of 15 residues. Germline CDR1 and CDR2: KGHSH and LQKENI. Trimming took off 0 bases at V and 2 bases at J, with 8 bases between the two ends. Full variable domain (outside the CDR3, taken from reference TRBV18 and TRBJ1-3): NAGVMQNPRHLVRRRGQEARLRCSPMKGHSHVYWYRQLPEEGLKFMVYLQKENIIDESGMPKERFSAEFPKEGPSILRIQQVVRGDSAAYFCASSPPVGPGNTIYFGEGSWLTVV.

The count of this clone is one. The rearrangement joins TRBV5-6 to TRBJ2-1; TRBD1 aligns across 9 bases. The germline V gene has CDR1 SGHDT and CDR2 YYEEEE. V was clipped by 2 bases and J by 5 bases; unmatched bases: 5. CDR3 length: 15 residues. The CDR3 here is CASSLSGTGNNEQFF. The CDR3 DNA reads TGTGCCAGCAGCTTATCCGGGACAGGGAACAATGAGCAGTTCTTC.

The V gene is TRBV6-5, the J gene TRBJ1-1; D possibly corresponds to TRBD1 (5 bases). The CDR3 length is 15 residues. V dropped 5 bases and J dropped 5 bases, with 18 bases sitting between them. Germline lookup yields CDR1 MNHEY and CDR2 SVGAGI. The CDR3 region is CASSPTTVLRTEAFF. The CDR3 coding sequence is TGTGCCAGCAGTCCGACGACAGTGTTGCGAACTGAAGCTTTCTTT.

The genes are TRBV7-8 and TRBJ2-7; the match to TRBD2 covers 8 bases. J gave up 7 bases and V 6 bases, and 5 bases lay outside the gene matches. Germline CDR1 reads SGHVS; CDR2 reads FQNEAQ. CDR3 length equals 12 residues. The CDR3 is CASRLRGGEQYF. The CDR3 nucleotides read TGTGCCAGCAGGCTACGGGGGGGTGAGCAGTACTTC.

The V and J genes are TRBV7-9 and TRBJ2-7, with 8 bases matching TRBD2. Per germline, CDR1 SEHNR and CDR2 FQNEAQ (reference sequence). The CDR3 sequence is 15 residues long. With V trimmed by 5 bases and J by 0 bases, 6 bases remained unmatched. CDR3 protein: CASSLSGSPSYEQYF. The CDR3 DNA reads TGTGCCAGCAGCCTGAGCGGGAGTCCCTCCTACGAGCAGTACTTC.

The DNA for the CDR3 is TGTGCCAGCAGTCGTCGGGGGGCGCGGGGCAATCAGCCCCAGCATTTT. Translating gives CASSRRGARGNQPQHF. V and J are TRBV2 and TRBJ1-5, with D tentatively TRBD1 (6 bases). V lost 5 bases and J lost 2, with 16 bases in between. The CDR3 spans 16 residues. CDR1 is SNHLY, CDR2 FYNNEI, per germline.

The V call is TRBV9, the J call TRBJ2-2; weak D call: TRBD2 (7 bases). V lost 0 bases and J lost 2, with 11 bases in between. Germline V gene data show CDR1 as SGDLS and CDR2 as YYNGEE. The CDR3 is made up of 16 amino acids. In nucleotides, the CDR3 is TGTGCCAGCAGCGTAGCCGCGGGGGCAAACACCGGGGAGCTGTTTTTT. Translating gives CASSVAAGANTGELFF.

The gene calls are TRBV18 and TRBJ1-3; 10 bases fit TRBD1. The J segment lost 0 bases and the V segment lost 6 bases, leaving 11 bases of the junction unmatched. Germline values: CDR1 KGHSH, CDR2 LQKENI. CDR3 length: 18 residues. The chain's CDR3 is CASSLRQGAASSGNTIYF. The CDR3, as DNA: TGTGCCAGCTCTCTCAGACAGGGGGCGGCCTCCTCTGGAAACACCATATATTTT.

This clone was observed a single time. This sequence joins TRBV7-6 and TRBJ2-1, with D perhaps matching TRBD2 (5 bases). Germline CDR1 is SGHVS and CDR2 is FNYEAQ. The CDR3 sequence is 13 residues long. With 1 base removed from V and 9 bases from J, the gap between germline ends came to 10 bases. This CDR3 is CASSLEAGSEQFF. DNA for the CDR3: TGTGCCAGCAGCTTAGAGGCGGGCTCTGAGCAGTTCTTC.

This chain uses TRBV6-5 with TRBJ2-7, with 9 nucleotides matching TRBD1. Germline assignment: CDR1 MNHEY and CDR2 SVGAGI. After removal of 6 bases from V and 6 bases from J, the junction contained 9 bases not matched to a gene. The CDR3 spans 14 residues. CDR3: CASSRGQGYGEQYF. The DNA for the CDR3 is TGTGCCAGCAGCCGCGGACAGGGGTACGGCGAGCAGTACTTC.

In nucleotides, the CDR3 is TGCACCAGCAGCCAAGTTGTAGCGGGGGAGGCTCCTGAACGGTTGACGCAGTATTTT. This gives the protein CTSSQVVAGEAPERLTQYF. The rearrangement uses TRBV1 and TRBJ2-3; the table gives TRBD2 as D, unverified against the DNA. TRBV1 is assigned pseudogene status. The CDR3 has 19 residues.

CDR3: CASSPPPGGALETQYF. The CDR3 bases are TGTGCCAGCAGCCCACCCCCGGGGGGGGCCTTAGAGACCCAGTACTTC. V gene TRBV7-2 combines with J gene TRBJ2-5; TRBD2 aligns across 8 bases. The germline CDR1 and CDR2 sequences are SGHTA and FQGNSA. This CDR3 is 16 amino acids long. The trim removed 5 bases at V and 4 bases at J, leaving 12 bases unmatched.

The J gene is TRBJ2-3, the V gene TRBV9, with 10 bases aligning to TRBD2. The CDR3 contains 14 residues. Germline loops: CDR1 SGDLS, CDR2 YYNGEE. The V segment lost 4 bases and the J segment 3 bases; nucleotides outside the gene matches: 2. The CDR3 DNA is TGTGCCAGCAGCCGTAGCGGGGGGACAGATACGCAGTATTTT. This codes for CASSRSGGTDTQYF.

V gene TRBV11-1 combines with J gene TRBJ2-7, with TRBD1 matching 9 bases. J gave up 3 bases and V 5 bases, and 11 bases lay outside the gene matches. This CDR3 spans 16 amino acids. The germline V gene has CDR1 SGHAT and CDR2 FQDESV (reference sequence). DNA of the CDR3: TGTGCCAGCAGCCTCCTTCGAGGACAGGGGCACTACGAGCAGTACTTC. Encoded protein: CASSLLRGQGHYEQYF.

The chain couples TRBV4-3 to TRBJ2-3; no clear D gene. CDR1 is LGHNA and CDR2 is YSLEER in the germline V gene. Trimming took 2 bases from V and 6 from J, leaving 15 bases between them. This CDR3 region has 15 residues. The CDR3 is CASSQNRAIADTQYF. CDR3 DNA sequence: TGCGCCAGCAGCCAAAATAGAGCAATTGCGGATACGCAGTATTTT.

The V gene is TRBV27, the J gene TRBJ2-7, with 10 bases matching TRBD1. J lost 5 bases, V lost 6 bases, and 13 bases had no gene match. The germline CDR1 and CDR2 sequences are MNHEY and SMNVEV (reference sequence). The CDR3 has 16 residues. As DNA, the CDR3 is TGTGCCAGCAGCTCTACAACCGGGACAGGGGTCCACGAGCAGTACTTC. This codes for CASSSTTGTGVHEQYF.

In its sample, this clone was seen once. The V and J genes are TRBV27 and TRBJ2-1; D is perhaps TRBD1 (6 bases). V was shortened by 3 bases and J by 7 bases, with 22 bases between the two germline ends. CDR1 is MNHEY, CDR2 SMNVEV, per germline (reference sequence). This CDR3 spans 17 amino acids. The CDR3 region is CASSFGNIVAGANEQFF. The CDR3 coding sequence is TGTGCCAGCAGTTTCGGGAATATAGTGGCAGGGGCGAATGAGCAGTTCTTC.

The rearrangement joins TRBV2 to TRBJ2-3, with 7 nucleotides matching TRBD2. This CDR3 contains 14 residues. Germline lookup yields CDR1 SNHLY and CDR2 FYNNEI. CDR3 coding DNA: TGTGCAGTTAAGGGCGGACTAGAACGACGAACGCAGTATTTT. Its translation is CAVKGGLERRTQYF.

The chain employs TRBV2 and TRBJ1-4, with TRBD1 identical over 9 bases. The CDR3 covers 15 residues. Germline loops: CDR1 SNHLY, CDR2 FYNNEI. Germline trimming cut 4 bases from V and 0 bases from J; bases unmatched to any gene: 0. Here the CDR3 reads CASSGQGATNEKLFF. CDR3 nucleotide sequence: TGTGCCAGCAGTGGACAGGGGGCAACTAATGAAAAACTGTTTTTT.

The chain has TRBV6-1 and TRBJ1-5, with 9 positions matching TRBD1. The CDR3 is 13 residues long. Germline-derived CDR1 and CDR2 are MNHNS and SASEGT. Losses at the gene ends were 8 bases for V and 5 bases for J; bases not matched to a gene: 4. The CDR3 loop is CASFDRGYQPQHF. The CDR3 DNA follows: TGTGCCAGCTTTGACAGGGGGTATCAGCCCCAGCATTTT.

The rearrangement joins TRBV11-1 to TRBJ2-3; 14 nucleotides agree with TRBD2. The germline CDR1 and CDR2 sequences are SGHAT and FQDESV (reference sequence). J was trimmed by 12 bases and V by 5 bases; bases with no gene match: 7. This CDR3 has 14 residues. For the CDR3, the DNA is TGTGCCAGCAGCATCTCGGGACTAGCGGGAGTTCAGTATTTT. Translated: CASSISGLAGVQYF.

The chain recombines TRBV7-8 with TRBJ2-1; TRBD2 matches 12 bases. The germline CDR1 and CDR2 sequences are SGHVS and FQNEAQ. This CDR3 comprises 21 residues. Trimming took 3 bases from V and 7 from J; bases not matched to a gene: 22. Here the CDR3 DNA reads TGTGCCAGCAGCTTCGACCGAGGGACTAGCGGGCGCTGGGAGCCATCAAATGAGCAGTTCTTC. Translating it yields CASSFDRGTSGRWEPSNEQFF.

The gene calls are TRBV19 and TRBJ1-5, with D unclear. V was clipped by 1 base and J by 3 bases, with 16 bases between them. The CDR3 spans 17 residues. Germline V gene lookup returns CDR1 LNHDA and CDR2 SQIVND (reference sequence). Written as DNA, the CDR3 is TGTGCCAGTAGTATAGTCAGAGGATGGGTAGACAATCAGCCCCAGCATTTT. It encodes CASSIVRGWVDNQPQHF.